The clone carrying this T cell receptor beta chain has just one count. The same CDR3 also results from other DNA sequences found in this sample. Germline V CDR1 and CDR2: KGHSH, LQKENI. This CDR3 is 13 amino acids long. The V and J ends lost 3 bases and 4 bases respectively, with 9 bases between them. Libraries were prepared by immunoSEQ multiplex PCR; TCRdb keeps only in-frame clonotypes and omits some of them. In the table there are 150,000 to 200,000 clones, around four fifths of which are singletons. These data originate in a study of blood T cell repertoires in COVID-19. This clonotype originated in a woman aged 70-85 years who had recovered from COVID-19. The source material was peripheral blood. This rearrangement joins TRBV18 to TRBJ1-1, with D possibly matching TRBD1 (6 bases). CDR3 in amino acids: CASSPQQGTEAFF. CDR3 in DNA: TGTGCCAGCTCACCTCAACAGGGCACTGAAGCTTTCTTT.